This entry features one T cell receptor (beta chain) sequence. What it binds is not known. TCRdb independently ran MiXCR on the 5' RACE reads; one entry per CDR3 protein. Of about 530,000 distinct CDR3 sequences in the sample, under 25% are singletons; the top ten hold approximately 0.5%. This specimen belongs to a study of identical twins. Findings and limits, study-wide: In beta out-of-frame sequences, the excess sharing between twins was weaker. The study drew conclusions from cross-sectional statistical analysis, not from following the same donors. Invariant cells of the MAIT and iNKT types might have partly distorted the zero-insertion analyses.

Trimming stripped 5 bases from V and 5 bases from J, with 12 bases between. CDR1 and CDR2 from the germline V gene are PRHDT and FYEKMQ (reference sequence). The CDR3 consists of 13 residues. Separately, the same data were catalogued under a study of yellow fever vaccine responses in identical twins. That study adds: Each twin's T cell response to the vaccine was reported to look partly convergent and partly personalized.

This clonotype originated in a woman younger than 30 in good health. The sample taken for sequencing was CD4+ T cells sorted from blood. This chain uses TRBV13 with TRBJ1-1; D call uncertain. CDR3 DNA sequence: TGTGCCAGCAGCCCTTTCTCGGGAACTGAAGCTTTCTTT. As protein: CASSPFSGTEAFF.